This TCR beta chain originates from a study of beta chain features in type 1 diabetes. Purity exceeded 98% in all sorted populations. A remark on this clone: The antigen remains undetermined.

The CDR3 contains 12 residues. CDR1 and CDR2 from the germline V gene are MNHEY and SVGAGI. Trimming took 10 bases from V and 5 from J; bases not matched to a gene: 5. The sequenced template was cDNA made from the entire isolated RNA. Libraries were prepared by immunoSEQ multiplex PCR; TCRdb keeps only in-frame clonotypes and omits some of them. The sample holds about 170,000 clones, roughly 8% seen once. Findings and limits, study-wide: In every one of the four CD4+ subsets, TCRB CDR3s were moderately but significantly shorter in Type 1 diabetes patients. Naive, central memory and Treg TCRB repertoires appeared more alike in patients than in healthy donors.

The chain uses TRBV6-5 and TRBJ2-5; 9 bases align to TRBD1. This receptor was taken from a man between 18 and 35 years old with type 1 diabetes. The material sequenced was central memory CD4+ T cells from blood. The CDR3 DNA follows: TGTGCCATAGGGACAGGGAGGGAGACCCAGTACTTC. This sequence encodes CAIGTGRETQYF.